One and the same sample provided the 20 T cell receptor beta chains below, sequenced in a study of CD4+ T cells in melanoma. Produced via immunoSEQ multiplex PCR; TCRdb's table is partial and in-frame only. The sample consists of 110,000 to 150,000 clones, over 90% of them appearing once. The origin of the receptors is a human donor with melanoma.

The genes are TRBV13 and TRBJ2-5; TRBD2 agrees at 11 bases. CDR1 and CDR2 (germline): PRHDT, FYEKMQ (reference sequence). Trimming removed 4 bases from V and 5 bases from J; junction bases left unmatched: 6. The CDR3 runs 15 residues. This CDR3 is CASSSIAGGQETQYF. Here the CDR3 DNA reads TGTGCCAGCAGCTCAATAGCGGGGGGGCAGGAGACCCAGTACTTC.

This clone has a single count. The CDR3 is CASSETGGSPSYTF. Here the CDR3 DNA reads TGTGCCAGCAGTGAGACAGGGGGCAGTCCGAGCTACACCTTC. V gene TRBV25-1 combines with J gene TRBJ1-2; 10 nucleotides align to TRBD1. The CDR3 sequence is 14 residues long. With 3 bases clipped from V and 9 bases from J, the junction kept 7 bases outside the gene matches. Germline V gives CDR1 MGHDK, CDR2 SYGVNS.

The chain couples TRBV10-3 to TRBJ2-7; perhaps TRBD2 as D (6 bases). The CDR3 is made up of 14 amino acids. Germline CDR1 and CDR2: ENHRY and SYGVKD. V dropped 6 bases and J dropped 0 bases, with 12 bases sitting between them. CDR3 coding DNA: TGTGCCATCAGCGCCGGGACTCCCTCCTACGAGCAGTACTTC. This gives the protein CAISAGTPSYEQYF.

The chain uses TRBV7-9 and TRBJ2-2; D could derive from TRBD1 or TRBD2 (6 bases each). This CDR3 has 15 residues. Germline CDR1 is SEHNR and CDR2 is FQNEAQ (reference sequence). With 3 bases removed from V and 3 bases from J, the gap between germline ends came to 11 bases. The CDR3 coding sequence is TGTGCCAGCAGCTTGACAGGACTATACACCGGGGAGCTGTTTTTT. Protein: CASSLTGLYTGELFF. Supplemented by reference TRBV7-9 and TRBJ2-2, the full variable domain reads DTGVSQNPRHKITKRGQNVTFRCDPISEHNRLYWYRQTLGQGPEFLTYFQNEAQLEKSRLLSDRFSAERPKGSFSTLEIQRTEQGDSAMYLCASSLTGLYTGELFFGEGSRLTVL.

This chain connects TRBV5-1 to TRBJ2-5; a possible D gene is TRBD1 (6 bases). Germline V gene sequence: CDR1 SGHRS, CDR2 YFSETQ. The length of the CDR3 is 13 residues. V lost 5 bases and J lost 5, with 13 bases in between. The CDR3 loop is CASRTGSLETQYF. In nucleotides, the CDR3 is TGCGCCAGCAGGACAGGATCGTTGGAGACCCAGTACTTC.

This chain links TRBV5-1 with TRBJ1-6; tentative D call: TRBD1 (5 bases). CDR3 length: 15 amino acids. Trimming left V 0 bases short and J 10 bases short, with 14 bases between. Germline loops: CDR1 SGHRS, CDR2 YFSETQ. The CDR3 region has the DNA TGCGCCAGCAGCTTGGATGGGCAGGGTCGGTCACCCCTCCACTTT. Residues: CASSLDGQGRSPLHF.

The V gene is TRBV6-5, the J gene TRBJ1-6; 7 positions agree with TRBD1. Per germline, CDR1 MNHEY and CDR2 SVGAGI. The CDR3 has 14 residues. The junction had 2 bases not matched to a gene; V was cut back by 2 bases and J by 7 bases. CDR3 protein: CASSYTGVNSPLHF. As DNA, the CDR3 is TGTGCCAGCAGTTACACAGGGGTAAATTCACCCCTCCACTTT.

This rearrangement joins TRBV30 to TRBJ2-7; 7 positions agree with TRBD1. V lost 0 bases to trimming and J lost 4 bases; unmatched junction nucleotides: 9. Germline V lookup: CDR1 GTSNPN, CDR2 SVGIG (reference sequence). The CDR3 has 15 amino acids. DNA for the CDR3: TGTGCCTGGAGTGTATTATCGGGACAGCCTTACGAGCAGTACTTC. Amino acids: CAWSVLSGQPYEQYF.

This chain joins TRBV7-3 and TRBJ2-2, with TRBD1 identical over 7 bases. There are 16 residues in the CDR3. V was pared by 5 bases and J by 0 bases, with 6 bases of the junction left unmatched. The germline gives CDR1 SGHTA, CDR2 FQGTGA. This CDR3 is CASSQLGTANTGELFF. DNA for the CDR3: TGTGCCAGCAGCCAACTCGGGACAGCGAACACCGGGGAGCTGTTTTTT.

The chain joins TRBV5-1 to TRBJ2-2; D is undetermined. Germline CDR1 reads SGHRS; CDR2 reads YFSETQ. With 5 bases removed from V and 3 bases from J, the gap between germline ends came to 14 bases. The CDR3 covers 15 residues. The CDR3 loop reads CASSNTAPYTGELFF. CDR3 nucleotides: TGCGCCAGCAGTAATACAGCCCCGTACACCGGGGAGCTGTTTTTT.

The V call is TRBV7-9, the J call TRBJ1-5, with 10 positions matching TRBD1. V lost 3 bases, J lost 2 bases, and 4 bases stayed unmatched. This CDR3 is built from 16 residues. Germline V gene data show CDR1 as SEHNR and CDR2 as FQNEAQ (reference sequence). CDR3 sequence: CASSLGTGAGNQPQHF. The CDR3 DNA reads as TGTGCCAGCAGCTTGGGGACAGGGGCAGGCAATCAGCCCCAGCATTTT.

This sequence joins TRBV7-9 and TRBJ1-6; tentatively, D is TRBD1 (6 bases). Trimming took 0 bases from V and 11 from J, leaving 11 bases between them. The germline CDR1 and CDR2 sequences are SEHNR and FQNEAQ (reference sequence). The CDR3 runs to 14 residues. CDR3 protein: CASSLAGAGTPLHF. The DNA for the CDR3 is TGTGCCAGCAGCTTAGCGGGGGCAGGGACACCCCTCCACTTT.

This chain joins TRBV6-5 and TRBJ1-5; D is ambiguous. This CDR3 region has 14 residues. The germline V gene has CDR1 MNHEY and CDR2 SVGAGI. Trimming stripped 6 bases from V and 2 bases from J, with 11 bases between. In DNA, the CDR3 is TGTGCCAGCAGGCCGATTGTTGGCAATCAGCCCCAGCATTTT. This translates into CASRPIVGNQPQHF.

The gene calls are TRBV18 and TRBJ1-4; D possibly corresponds to TRBD1 (6 bases). V lost 3 bases to trimming and J lost 7 bases, with 12 bases between them. The length of the CDR3 is 14 residues. Germline assignment: CDR1 KGHSH and CDR2 LQKENI. CDR3 residues: CASSPGQRPEKLFF. The CDR3 coding sequence is TGTGCCAGCTCACCTGGACAGAGACCTGAAAAACTGTTTTTT.

The rearrangement uses TRBV4-1 and TRBJ2-1; TRBD1 aligns across 7 bases. Trimming cost V 3 bases and J 7 bases; bases outside gene matches: 9. Per germline, CDR1 MGHRA and CDR2 YSYEKL. The CDR3 is made up of 15 amino acids. Here the CDR3 DNA reads TGCGCCAGCAGCCAGACTTCGACAGGGCAGAATGAGCAGTTCTTC. It yields the protein CASSQTSTGQNEQFF.

This sequence joins TRBV30 and TRBJ1-5; weak D call: TRBD1 (5 bases). The CDR3 is 15 residues long. V shed 0 bases and J shed 3 bases, with 12 bases lying between them. CDR1 is GTSNPN, CDR2 SVGIG, per germline (reference sequence). The CDR3 DNA reads TGTGCCTGGAGTGTAGGGGCAGAGCACAATCAGCCCCAGCATTTT. Its protein product is CAWSVGAEHNQPQHF.

V and J are TRBV4-1 and TRBJ2-3; D could derive from TRBD1 or TRBD2 (5 bases each). V dropped 1 base and J dropped 2 bases, with 10 bases sitting between them. CDR3 length: 15 residues. Germline CDR1 is MGHRA and CDR2 is YSYEKL. As DNA, the CDR3 is TGCGCCAGCAGCCAAGCAGGGACCCCCACAGATACGCAGTATTTT. This gives the protein CASSQAGTPTDTQYF.

The chain carries TRBV28 and TRBJ2-7; the D gene is possibly TRBD2 (5 bases). There are 17 residues in the CDR3. Germline V gene data show CDR1 as MDHEN and CDR2 as SYDVKM. The V end was cut by 4 bases, the J end by 0 bases, with 19 bases between. The CDR3 loop reads CASSSRRGRRSSYEQYF. CDR3 nucleotide sequence: TGTGCCAGCAGTTCACGGAGAGGTAGGAGGAGCTCCTACGAGCAGTACTTC.

This chain joins TRBV15 and TRBJ1-5; D perhaps matches TRBD1 (5 bases). The CDR3 consists of 14 residues. Germline loops: CDR1 LNHNV, CDR2 YYDKDF (reference sequence). V lost 0 bases and J 8 bases, leaving 11 bases between the germline ends. The CDR3 loop is CATSREGGLKPQHF. The CDR3 bases are TGTGCCACCAGCAGAGAGGGGGGGTTAAAGCCCCAGCATTTT.

The V gene is TRBV7-2, the J gene TRBJ1-4; TRBD1 agrees at 7 bases. Germline V gene data show CDR1 as SGHTA and CDR2 as FQGNSA. There are 14 residues in the CDR3. Losses at the gene ends were 3 bases for V and 10 bases for J; bases not matched to a gene: 8. CDR3: CASSLGTALTKLFF. CDR3 in DNA: TGTGCCAGCAGCTTGGGGACAGCGTTGACAAAACTGTTTTTT. Supplemented by reference TRBV7-2 and TRBJ1-4, the full variable domain reads GAGVSQSPSNKVTEKGKDVELRCDPISGHTALYWYRQSLGQGLEFLIYFQGNSAPDKSGLPSDRFSAERTGGSVSTLTIQRTQQEDSAVYLCASSLGTALTKLFFGSGTQLSVL.